This TCR beta chain was captured in a study of OX40 agonist ivuxolimab in advanced cancers. In regard to this clone: The antigen is unknown.

Clones were read by immunoSEQ multiplex PCR, and TCRdb kept only the in-frame ones, dropping some. The repertoire holds about 50,000 clones, with 79% as singletons. Overall study findings and caveats: Some nonresponders additionally presented with little normalized T-cell clonal expansion.

The material sequenced was CD4+ or CD8+ T cells sorted from blood, taken in a trial of the OX40 agonist ivuxolimab. The TCR sequence derives from an adult with an advanced solid tumor such as melanoma, head and neck, liver or kidney cancer.

CDR3 sequence: CASSIGHGQDTEAFF. CDR3 coding DNA: TGCGCCAGCAGCATCGGACACGGTCAGGACACTGAAGCTTTCTTT. The chain is built from TRBV5-1 and TRBJ1-1, with D perhaps TRBD1 (5 bases). Trimming removed 4 bases at V and 3 bases at J, with 16 bases between. The germline CDR1 and CDR2 sequences are SGHRS and YFSETQ. The CDR3 totals 15 residues.